These 13 T cell receptor beta chains originate from one sample sequenced in a study of control samples from healthy donors and cancer patients. Profiled with immunoSEQ multiplex PCR; TCRdb holds only in-frame clones, not every one. The table lists around 50,000 clones, approximately 89% of them singletons. The sample taken for sequencing was PBMCs. Receptor source: a man in his forties with colorectal cancer.

This clone came up once. The chain's CDR3 is CASSTTSAIREQYF. The CDR3 region has the DNA TGTGCCAGTAGTACAACTAGCGCGATAAGAGAGCAGTACTTC. The rearrangement links TRBV19 to TRBJ2-7, with 7 bases that match TRBD2. Germline V gene data show CDR1 as LNHDA and CDR2 as SQIVND (reference sequence). The junction had 10 bases not matched to a gene; V was cut back by 4 bases and J by 7 bases. This CDR3 is 14 amino acids long.

The chain employs TRBV15 and TRBJ1-3; maybe TRBD1 (5 bases). Germline loops: CDR1 LNHNV, CDR2 YYDKDF (reference sequence). Trimming removed 0 bases at V and 4 bases at J, with 16 bases between. The CDR3 runs 17 residues. CDR3 in amino acids: CATSRDYRGSRGNTIYF. The CDR3 bases are TGTGCCACCAGCAGAGATTACCGGGGGAGCAGGGGAAACACCATATATTTT.

The chain employs TRBV10-1 and TRBJ2-2, with D unclear. V gave up 0 bases and J gave up 6 bases, with 17 bases separating them. CDR3 length: 17 amino acids. Germline CDR1 WNHNN, CDR2 SYGVQD (reference sequence). The CDR3 DNA sequence: TGCGCCAGCAGTGAGTCAGTTGGCACGACCGGTGCCGGGGAGCTGTTTTTT. Protein sequence: CASSESVGTTGAGELFF.

In DNA, the CDR3 is TGTGCCAGTAGGCCTCAGGTCGGGGTCGACGTCTATGGCTACACCTTC. Its protein is CASRPQVGVDVYGYTF. V gene TRBV19 combines with J gene TRBJ1-2; D call uncertain. This CDR3 is 16 amino acids long. CDR1 and CDR2 (germline): LNHDA, SQIVND (reference sequence). Deletions cut 6 bases from V and 4 bases from J, with 21 bases between.

This sequence joins TRBV29-1 and TRBJ1-1, with a tentative D call TRBD1 (6 bases). Germline lookup yields CDR1 SQVTM and CDR2 ANQGSEA. The CDR3 spans 19 residues. Trimming cost V 2 bases and J 6 bases, with 31 bases left between them. CDR3 residues: CSVEPYGRGTPIPGAEAFF. The CDR3 nucleotides read TGCAGCGTTGAACCCTACGGCAGGGGAACCCCAATCCCGGGCGCTGAAGCTTTCTTT.

The chain employs TRBV9 and TRBJ2-7; D possibly matches TRBD1 or TRBD2 (5 bases each). Trimming removed 1 base at V and 3 bases at J, with 11 bases between. This CDR3 region has 14 residues. CDR1 SGDLS and CDR2 YYNGEE come from the germline V gene. The CDR3 sequence: CASSVSGGNYEQYF. For the CDR3, the DNA is TGTGCCAGCAGCGTAAGTGGGGGAAACTACGAGCAGTACTTC.

In this sample, this clone turned up a few times. The rearrangement uses TRBV28 and TRBJ2-1; unclear D gene. V lost 2 bases, J lost 8 bases, and 7 bases lay in between. Germline V gene sequence: CDR1 MDHEN, CDR2 SYDVKM. CDR3 length: 12 amino acids. The CDR3 region has the DNA TGTGCCAGCAGTTTAAAAGGGCATGAGCAGTTCTTC. This codes for CASSLKGHEQFF.

V is TRBV19 and J is TRBJ2-1; 8 positions match TRBD2. V shed 5 bases, J shed 7 bases, and the junction held 10 bases outside the gene matches. Germline loops: CDR1 LNHDA, CDR2 SQIVND (reference sequence). CDR3 size: 15 residues. The CDR3 sequence is CASSDPRGGVNEQFF. The CDR3 nucleotides read TGTGCCAGTAGTGACCCCCGGGGGGGGGTTAATGAGCAGTTCTTC.

This rearrangement joins TRBV5-5 to TRBJ1-5; perhaps TRBD1 as D (5 bases). Germline-derived CDR1 and CDR2 are SGHKS and YYEKEE (reference sequence). V lost 6 bases and J 5 bases, leaving 18 bases between the germline ends. CDR3 length: 15 residues. CDR3 nucleotide sequence: TGTGCCAGCACCTCCCAGGCAGGGACCGATCAGCCCCAGCATTTT. Protein sequence: CASTSQAGTDQPQHF.

This clone was recorded once. V is TRBV28 and J is TRBJ1-2; D gene uncertain. This CDR3 is built from 15 residues. Germline lookup yields CDR1 MDHEN and CDR2 SYDVKM. The germline V and J ends were trimmed by 1 base and 6 bases, with 15 bases remaining between them. CDR3 loop: CASSLSSGFLDGYTF. The CDR3 bases are TGTGCCAGCAGTTTATCATCGGGGTTTCTTGATGGCTACACCTTC.

This clone was seen just once. V usage is TRBV25-1 and J usage is TRBJ1-4; possible D gene TRBD1, 5 bases. V shed 2 bases and J shed 5 bases, with 9 bases lying between them. CDR3 length: 14 amino acids. Looked up from germline, CDR1 is MGHDK and CDR2 is SYGVNS. CDR3 sequence reads: CASSERDGNEKLFF. The CDR3 DNA reads TGTGCCAGCAGTGAACGGGACGGGAATGAAAAACTGTTTTTT.

The chain joins TRBV9 to TRBJ2-7, with 15 bases fitting TRBD2. With V trimmed by 3 bases and J by 7 bases, 5 bases remained unmatched. The CDR3 is 15 amino acids. Germline assignment: CDR1 SGDLS and CDR2 YYNGEE. In DNA form, the CDR3 reads TGTGCCAGCAGCGCCAGGGGACTAGCGGGAGGAGAGCAGTACTTC. Protein sequence: CASSARGLAGGEQYF.

This chain uses TRBV27 with TRBJ2-7, with 13 bases lining up with TRBD2. The germline V gene encodes CDR1 MNHEY and CDR2 SMNVEV (reference sequence). The CDR3 runs to 15 residues. The trim removed 7 bases at V and 2 bases at J, leaving 5 bases unmatched. CDR3 amino acids: CASTPGLAGPYEQYF. CDR3 nucleotide sequence: TGTGCCAGCACTCCGGGACTAGCGGGACCCTACGAGCAGTACTTC.